Below, 2 T cell receptor beta chains from the same sample are listed, as sequenced in a study of shared clonotypes between healthy human individuals. Sequenced by immunoSEQ multiplex PCR; TCRdb stores in-frame clones only, minus some. The repertoire holds fewer than 2.5 million clones, with 93% as singletons. Sequencing was carried out using naive CD4+ T cells from PBMCs. The subset denotes: CD45RA+ positively selected. Receptor source: a man between 18 and 29 years old in good health. Some clones in this sample may be carry-over from other donors' samples.

The V and J genes are TRBV9 and TRBJ1-1; 7 bases are a match to TRBD1. This CDR3 region has 17 residues. Germline values: CDR1 SGDLS, CDR2 YYNGEE. The junction had 15 bases not matched to a gene; V was cut back by 4 bases and J by 3 bases. CDR3 sequence (DNA): TGTGCCAGCAGCCCTCTACAAGGGGGCAGGGAGGACACTGAAGCTTTCTTT. Its protein is CASSPLQGGREDTEAFF.

As DNA, the CDR3 is TGTGCCAGCTCATGGCGAGGCACAGATACGCAGTATTTT. Its translation is CASSWRGTDTQYF. The V gene is TRBV18, the J gene TRBJ2-3; D call uncertain. The CDR3 runs to 13 residues. The germline gives CDR1 KGHSH, CDR2 LQKENI. V gave up 5 bases and J gave up 1 base, with 7 bases separating them.